The 16 T cell receptor beta chains below were found in one sample sequenced in a study of blood T cell repertoires in COVID-19. Sequencing used immunoSEQ multiplex PCR; TCRdb keeps in-frame clones, though not all of them. The repertoire holds about 230,000 clones, roughly 83% seen once, with approximately 2.5% in the top ten. Sequences were obtained from peripheral blood. Every receptor here comes from a woman in her seventies with active or convalescent COVID-19.

The chain combines TRBV24-1 with TRBJ2-5; 7 positions match TRBD1. Germline V gives CDR1 KGHDR, CDR2 SFDVKD. Germline trimming cut 2 bases from V and 4 bases from J; bases unmatched to any gene: 6. The CDR3 extends over 15 amino acids. CDR3 region: CATSDSRQGGETQYF. In nucleotides, the CDR3 is TGTGCCACCAGTGATTCAAGACAGGGTGGAGAGACCCAGTACTTC.

CDR3 coding DNA: TGTGCCAGCAGCCCCGGGGGACAGGGGGCAGAAAAACTGTTTTTT. It is translated as CASSPGGQGAEKLFF. J is TRBJ1-4 and V is TRBV9, with TRBD1 matching 12 bases. The CDR3 is made up of 15 amino acids. V lost 4 bases, J lost 8 bases, and 6 bases stayed unmatched. Looked up from germline, CDR1 is SGDLS and CDR2 is YYNGEE. The whole variable domain, filled in from reference TRBV9 and TRBJ1-4, reads DSGVTQTPKHLITATGQRVTLRCSPRSGDLSVYWYQQSLDQGLQFLIQYYNGEERAKGNILERFSAQQFPDLHSELNLSSLELGDSALYFCASSPGGQGAEKLFFGSGTQLSVL.

The chain links TRBV7-9 to TRBJ2-3; D gene uncertain. This CDR3 comprises 12 residues. Looked up from germline, CDR1 is SEHNR and CDR2 is FQNEAQ (reference sequence). The V and J ends lost 0 bases and 8 bases respectively, with 6 bases between them. The CDR3, as DNA: TGTGCCAGCAGCTTAGCTAGTTTTACGCAGTATTTT. It specifies CASSLASFTQYF.

The rearrangement uses TRBV5-1 and TRBJ1-6, with no clear D. Germline assignment: CDR1 SGHRS and CDR2 YFSETQ. This CDR3 is built from 14 residues. Trimming cost V 0 bases and J 7 bases, with 8 bases left between them. CDR3 region: CASSLDGVNSPLHF. DNA of the CDR3: TGCGCCAGCAGCTTGGACGGGGTAAATTCACCCCTCCACTTT.

V gene TRBV3-1 (or the pseudogene TRBV3-2) combines with J gene TRBJ1-2, with D unclear. The germline V gene has CDR1 LGHDT and CDR2 YNNKEL (reference sequence). The CDR3 runs 12 residues. The V end was cut by 8 bases, the J end by 0 bases, with 7 bases between. The CDR3 DNA follows: TGTGCCAGCCGGGGAGCTAACTATGGCTACACCTTC. Amino acid sequence: CASRGANYGYTF.

The rearrangement uses TRBV5-1 and TRBJ2-3; 8 bases are a match to TRBD2. Germline CDR1 SGHRS, CDR2 YFSETQ. Losses at the gene ends were 0 bases for V and 4 bases for J; bases not matched to a gene: 4. The CDR3 is 15 amino acids. The CDR3 reads CASSLEGREADTQYF. CDR3 coding DNA: TGCGCCAGCAGCTTGGAAGGGCGGGAGGCAGATACGCAGTATTTT.

The chain employs TRBV19 and TRBJ2-5, with D tentatively TRBD1 (5 bases). Germline lookup yields CDR1 LNHDA and CDR2 SQIVND (reference sequence). With 5 bases removed from V and 0 bases from J, the gap between germline ends came to 16 bases. The CDR3 consists of 16 residues. The CDR3 coding sequence is TGTGCCAGTAGTCGGCCAGGACACCGGTACCAAGAGACCCAGTACTTC. Encoded protein: CASSRPGHRYQETQYF.

J is TRBJ1-3 and V is TRBV14, with D perhaps matching TRBD1 (6 bases). Germline CDR1 SGHDN, CDR2 FVKESK. Between the trimmed V and J ends, which lost 3 bases and 4 bases, there was a span of 16 bases. This CDR3 has 16 amino acids. The CDR3 loop is CASSQVGPGAGNTIYF. In DNA form, the CDR3 reads TGTGCCAGCAGCCAGGTGGGACCAGGGGCAGGAAACACCATATATTTT.

The chain combines TRBV11-3 with TRBJ1-1; D unresolved. V lost 5 bases and J 3 bases, leaving 10 bases between the germline ends. Germline assignment: CDR1 SGHNT and CDR2 YENEEA. CDR3 size: 13 residues. The CDR3 region is CASSPRLDTEAFF. CDR3 sequence (DNA): TGTGCCAGCAGCCCACGCCTAGACACTGAAGCTTTCTTT.

The chain couples TRBV5-4 to TRBJ2-7; possible D gene TRBD2, 6 bases. The CDR3 contains 17 residues. Germline lookup yields CDR1 SGHNT and CDR2 YYREEE (reference sequence). V was shortened by 4 bases and J by 0 bases, with 20 bases between the two germline ends. CDR3 region: CASSPGGILKSSYEQYF. CDR3 nucleotide sequence: TGTGCCAGCAGCCCTGGGGGGATCCTGAAGAGCTCCTACGAGCAGTACTTC.

This sequence joins TRBV6-5 and TRBJ2-2; 9 nucleotides line up with TRBD1. CDR1 and CDR2 from the germline V gene are MNHEY and SVGAGI. V lost 5 bases and J lost 7; bases outside the gene matches: 8. This CDR3 comprises 15 residues. The CDR3 spells CASSPTTGGDGELFF. The DNA for the CDR3 is TGTGCCAGCAGTCCTACGACAGGGGGGGACGGGGAGCTGTTTTTT.

This rearrangement joins TRBV5-1 to TRBJ2-3; weak D call: TRBD2 (6 bases). Germline loops: CDR1 SGHRS, CDR2 YFSETQ. The V and J ends lost 4 bases and 3 bases respectively, with 12 bases between them. The CDR3 spans 14 residues. This CDR3 is CASSPGLGTDTQYF. Here the CDR3 DNA reads TGCGCCAGCAGCCCGGGACTTGGGACAGATACGCAGTATTTT.

CDR3 DNA: TGTGCCAGCAGTCGTTGGGGGGTTGAAGGCTACACCTTC. Translation gives CASSRWGVEGYTF. The genes are TRBV5-6 and TRBJ1-2, with a tentative D call TRBD1 (5 bases). Trimming stripped 5 bases from V and 8 bases from J, with 16 bases between. Germline loops: CDR1 SGHDT, CDR2 YYEEEE. This CDR3 spans 13 amino acids.

The chain is built from TRBV6-4 and TRBJ2-2; 7 bases align to TRBD2. The CDR3 covers 14 residues. The junction had 4 bases not matched to a gene; V was cut back by 2 bases and J by 7 bases. Germline CDR1 MRHNA, CDR2 SNTAGT. The CDR3 loop reads CASSDLGGIGELFF. CDR3 bases: TGTGCCAGCAGTGACCTGGGGGGGATCGGGGAGCTGTTTTTT.

The chain couples TRBV7-6 to TRBJ1-3, with D perhaps matching TRBD1 (6 bases). The V and J ends lost 4 bases and 3 bases respectively, with 13 bases between them. CDR1 is SGHVS, CDR2 FNYEAQ, per germline. The CDR3 loop spans 15 amino acids. The chain's CDR3 is CASSSDRSGGNTIYF. The CDR3 bases are TGTGCCAGCAGCTCTGACAGGTCTGGTGGAAACACCATATATTTT. The full variable domain, with the rest looked up from reference TRBV7-6 and TRBJ1-3, is GAGVSQSPRYKVTKRGQDVALRCDPISGHVSLYWYRQALGQGPEFLTYFNYEAQQDKSGLPNDRFSAERPEGSISTLTIQRTEQRDSAMYRCASSSDRSGGNTIYFGEGSWLTVV.

The chain couples TRBV11-2 to TRBJ1-4, with D uncertain. V lost 1 base and J 4 bases, leaving 10 bases between the germline ends. The CDR3 loop spans 15 amino acids. CDR1 is SGHAT and CDR2 is FQNNGV in the germline V gene. The CDR3 loop reads CASSLGAVNNEKLFF. CDR3 DNA sequence: TGTGCCAGCAGCTTAGGGGCAGTTAATAATGAAAAACTGTTTTTT.